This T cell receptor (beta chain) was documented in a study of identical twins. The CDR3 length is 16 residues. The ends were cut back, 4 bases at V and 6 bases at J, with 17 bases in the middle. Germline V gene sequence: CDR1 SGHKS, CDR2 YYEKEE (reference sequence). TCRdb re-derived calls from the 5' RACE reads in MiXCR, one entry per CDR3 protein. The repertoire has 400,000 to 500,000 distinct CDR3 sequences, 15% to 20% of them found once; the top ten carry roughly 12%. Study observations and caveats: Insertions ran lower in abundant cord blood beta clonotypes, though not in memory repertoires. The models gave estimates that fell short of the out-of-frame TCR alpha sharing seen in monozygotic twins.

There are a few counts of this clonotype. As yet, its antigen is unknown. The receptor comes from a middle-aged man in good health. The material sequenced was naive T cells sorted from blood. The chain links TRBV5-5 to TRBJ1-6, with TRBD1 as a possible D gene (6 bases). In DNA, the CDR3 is TGTGCCAGCAGCATCTATACAGGGTCGGCTAATTCACCCCTCCACTTT. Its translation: CASSIYTGSANSPLHF.